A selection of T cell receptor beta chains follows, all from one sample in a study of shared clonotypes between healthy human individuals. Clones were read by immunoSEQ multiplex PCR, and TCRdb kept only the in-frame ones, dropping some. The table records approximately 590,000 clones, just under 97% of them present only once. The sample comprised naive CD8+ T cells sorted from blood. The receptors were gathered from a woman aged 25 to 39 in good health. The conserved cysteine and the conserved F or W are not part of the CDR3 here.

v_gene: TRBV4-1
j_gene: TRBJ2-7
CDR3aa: ASSRESGTGYYEQY

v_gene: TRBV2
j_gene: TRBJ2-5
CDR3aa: ASRLLAGGIETQY

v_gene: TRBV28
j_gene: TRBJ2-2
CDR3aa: ASTGTGGYTGELF

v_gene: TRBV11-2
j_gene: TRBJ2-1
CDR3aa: ASSLEPPAREGLIHNEQF

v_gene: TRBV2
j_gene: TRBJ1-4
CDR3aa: ASSEIPGQGNEKLF

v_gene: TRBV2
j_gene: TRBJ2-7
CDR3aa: ASSGGSGLYEQY

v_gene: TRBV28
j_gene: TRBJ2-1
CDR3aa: ASSSADFGSYNEQF

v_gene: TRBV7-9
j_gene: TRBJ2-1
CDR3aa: ASSSSLVDAVFYNEQF

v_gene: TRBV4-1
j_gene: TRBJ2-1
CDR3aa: ASSLKTSGAYNEQF

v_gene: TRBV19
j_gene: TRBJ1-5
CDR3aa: ATSPVGGQPQH

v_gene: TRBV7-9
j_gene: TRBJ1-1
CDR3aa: ASSLGLGTEAF

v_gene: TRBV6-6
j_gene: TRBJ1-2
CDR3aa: ATFAYGYT

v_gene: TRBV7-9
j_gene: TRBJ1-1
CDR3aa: ASSLSGYTEAF

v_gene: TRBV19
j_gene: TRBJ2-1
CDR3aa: ASLGSYNEQF

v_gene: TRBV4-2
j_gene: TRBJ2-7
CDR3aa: ASSQEEGGLSYEQY

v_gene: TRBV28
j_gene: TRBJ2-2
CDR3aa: ASGTGGAGELF

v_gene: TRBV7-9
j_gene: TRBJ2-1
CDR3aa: ASSLTQAGVFYNEQF

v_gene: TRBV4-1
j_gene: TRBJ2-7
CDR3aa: ASSQGIAPTYEQY

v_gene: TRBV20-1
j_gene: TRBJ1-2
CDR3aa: SARETVSYT

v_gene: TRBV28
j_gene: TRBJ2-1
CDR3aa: ASSLWNEQF

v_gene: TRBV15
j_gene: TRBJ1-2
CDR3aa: ATSRDPSGSYGYT

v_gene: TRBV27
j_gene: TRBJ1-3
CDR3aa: ASSLDVGNTIY

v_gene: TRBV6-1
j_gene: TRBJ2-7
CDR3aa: ASSEQGGLYEQY

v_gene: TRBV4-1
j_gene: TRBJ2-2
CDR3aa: ASSQEGRRVVGGELF

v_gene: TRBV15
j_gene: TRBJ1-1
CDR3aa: ATSRDMADTEAF

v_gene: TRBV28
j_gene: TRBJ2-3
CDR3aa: ASSPADSLDSDTQY

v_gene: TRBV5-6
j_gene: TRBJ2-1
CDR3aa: ASSPAGTGSGIEQF

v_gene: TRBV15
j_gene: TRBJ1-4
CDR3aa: ATSGVMGSDEKLF

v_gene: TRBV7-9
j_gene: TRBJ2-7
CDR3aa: ASSLAPGSQY

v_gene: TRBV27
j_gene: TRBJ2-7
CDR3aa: ASSLGSTYEQY

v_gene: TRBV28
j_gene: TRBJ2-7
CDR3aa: ASSGQASSYEQY

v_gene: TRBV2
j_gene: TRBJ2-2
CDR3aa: ASSEVPGELF

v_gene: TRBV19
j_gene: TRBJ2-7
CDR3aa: ASSIGSGRDLSYEQY

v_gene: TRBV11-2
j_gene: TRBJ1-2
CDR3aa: ASSGYMGAT